These 25 T cell receptor beta chains came from one sample sequenced in a study of CD8 T cells in ankylosing spondylitis. Study findings and constraints: A TCR beta motif of eight or nine highly homologous variants seemed to mark ankylosing spondylitis blood.

TCRdb redid the calling of the 5' RACE reads with MiXCR, one entry per CDR3 protein. This table holds 200,000 to 250,000 distinct CDR3 sequences, 7% to 8% found once. Their cognate antigens are unknown. The sequenced sample consisted of blood, either unsorted or a sorted T cell fraction (not recorded which). These receptors originate from a male donor with ankylosing spondylitis.

This clonotype was seen ten or more times. The rearrangement uses TRBV7-2 and TRBJ2-5; 9 bases agree with TRBD2. The CDR3 is 15 residues long. From germline, CDR1 is SGHTA and CDR2 FQGNSA. V was clipped by 5 bases and J by 5 bases; unmatched bases: 9. CDR3 sequence (DNA): TGTGCCAGCAGCCCACTAGGCGGGAGGGTGGAGACCCAGTACTTC. Residues: CASSPLGGRVETQYF.

This clonotype has ten or more counts. The rearrangement joins TRBV7-4 to TRBJ2-1; 8 positions match TRBD2. CDR1 SGHVT and CDR2 SQSDAQ come from the germline V gene. CDR3 length equals 17 residues. V lost 5 bases, J lost 5 bases, and 14 bases stayed unmatched. Here the CDR3 reads CASSHRRTSYHDNEQFF. Here the CDR3 DNA reads TGTGCCAGCAGCCACAGGCGGACTAGCTATCACGACAATGAGCAGTTCTTC.

This clonotype appeared a few times. The gene calls are TRBV11-2 and TRBJ2-1; 10 bases are a match to TRBD2. The CDR3 sequence is 18 residues long. In germline, CDR1 is SGHAT, CDR2 FQNNGV. J was trimmed by 8 bases and V by 1 base; bases with no gene match: 14. Here the CDR3 DNA reads TGTGCCAGCAGCTTAGTGTCAATGGAGCGGGAGGGCGGCCATGAGCAGTTCTTC. Its translation is CASSLVSMEREGGHEQFF. The full variable domain, rest sourced from reference TRBV11-2 and TRBJ2-1, is EAGVAQSPRYKIIEKRQSVAFWCNPISGHATLYWYQQILGQGPKLLIQFQNNGVVDDSQLPKDRFSAERLKGVDSTLKIQPAKLEDSAVYLCASSLVSMEREGGHEQFFGPGTRLTVL.

This sequence joins TRBV5-1 and TRBJ1-1; 8 bases align to TRBD1. V shed 1 base and J 4 bases; nucleotides not matched to a gene: 9. CDR1 SGHRS and CDR2 YFSETQ come from the germline V gene. The CDR3 consists of 16 residues. CDR3 residues: CASSLRTGSDLTEAFF. DNA of the CDR3: TGCGCCAGCAGCTTGCGGACAGGGTCTGACCTCACTGAAGCTTTCTTT. Complete variable domain (other parts from reference TRBV5-1 and TRBJ1-1): KAGVTQTPRYLIKTRGQQVTLSCSPISGHRSVSWYQQTPGQGLQFLFEYFSETQRNKGNFPGRFSGRQFSNSRSEMNVSTLELGDSALYLCASSLRTGSDLTEAFFGQGTRLTVV.

The chain employs TRBV27 and TRBJ2-7, with TRBD1 matching over 8 bases. The CDR3 covers 13 residues. V was pared by 4 bases and J by 3 bases, with 2 bases of the junction left unmatched. Per the germline V gene, CDR1 is MNHEY and CDR2 is SMNVEV (reference sequence). CDR3 DNA sequence: TGTGCCAGCAGTTACAGGGGGATCTACGAGCAGTACTTC. This translates into CASSYRGIYEQYF.

This clonotype was detected a few times. The chain links TRBV4-3 to TRBJ2-7; no clear D gene. The CDR3 has 15 residues. Trimming pared 1 base from V and 3 bases from J, leaving 13 bases between. Germline V gene lookup returns CDR1 LGHNA and CDR2 YSLEER. The CDR3: CASSQGRATFYEQYF. The CDR3 DNA reads TGCGCCAGCAGCCAAGGTAGGGCAACCTTCTACGAGCAGTACTTC.

This clonotype was observed at least ten times. The CDR3 is CASSFGQPQHF. The CDR3 coding sequence is TGTGCCAGCAGTTTTGGTCAGCCCCAGCATTTT. This chain connects TRBV28 to TRBJ1-5; D uncertain. The CDR3 has 11 residues. The V end was cut by 3 bases, the J end by 6 bases, with 3 bases between. Per germline, CDR1 MDHEN and CDR2 SYDVKM.

This clonotype has more than one count but fewer than ten. The gene calls are TRBV3-1 and TRBJ1-3; D is ambiguous. Germline V gene lookup returns CDR1 LGHDT and CDR2 YNNKEL (reference sequence). V gave up 1 base and J gave up 5 bases, with 3 bases separating them. The CDR3 has 12 amino acids. CDR3 nucleotides: TGTGCCAGCAGCCAAGTGAGAAACACCATATATTTT. The encoded protein is CASSQVRNTIYF.

This chain connects TRBV28 to TRBJ1-5; no definite D call. The CDR3 has 12 residues. V dropped 11 bases and J dropped 2 bases, with 10 bases sitting between them. CDR1 is MDHEN and CDR2 is SYDVKM in the germline V gene. CDR3 sequence (DNA): TGTGCCGAGGTGGGTGGCAATCAGCCCCAGCATTTT. Its protein product is CAEVGGNQPQHF. Complete variable domain (other parts from reference TRBV28 and TRBJ1-5): DVKVTQSSRYLVKRTGEKVFLECVQDMDHENMFWYRQDPGLGLRLIYFSYDVKMKEKGDIPEGYSVSREKKERFSLILESASTNQTSMYLCAEVGGNQPQHFGDGTRLSIL.

This chain joins TRBV7-2 and TRBJ1-6, with 12 positions matching TRBD1. The V gene's germline CDR1 is SGHTA and CDR2 FQGNSA. The CDR3 contains 17 residues. The V and J ends lost 0 bases and 7 bases, in that order; junction bases with no gene match: 4. Written as DNA, the CDR3 is TGTGCCAGCAGCTTAGCGGGACAGGGGGCTCTGAATTCACCCCTCCACTTT. Its protein product is CASSLAGQGALNSPLHF.

With respect to this clonotype: The CDR3 carries no conserved terminal phenylalanine or tryptophan, so it likely arises from a read error. This chain joins TRBV2 and TRBJ2-6; tentatively, D is TRBD1 (6 bases). CDR1 and CDR2 from the germline V gene are SNHLY and FYNNEI. CDR3 length equals 17 residues. V lost 6 bases, J lost 2 bases, and 17 bases lay in between. The CDR3 nucleotides read TGTGCCAGCAGGAACACGACAGGTTGGGCTGGGGCCAACGTCCTGACTCTC. Translation: CASRNTTGWAGANVLTL.

This clonotype was detected a few times. The chain uses TRBV7-2 and TRBJ1-1, with 8 positions matching TRBD1. There are 16 residues in the CDR3. V gave up 4 bases and J gave up 3 bases; unmatched junction bases: 10. CDR1 and CDR2 (germline): SGHTA, FQGNSA. CDR3: CASSSDRQGRDTEAFF. Written as DNA, the CDR3 is TGTGCCAGCAGCTCCGACCGACAGGGGCGGGACACTGAAGCTTTCTTT.

This clonotype has ten or more counts. The chain couples TRBV9 to TRBJ1-4; no reliable D call. The V and J ends lost 4 bases and 0 bases respectively, with 13 bases between them. Germline CDR1 SGDLS, CDR2 YYNGEE. CDR3 length equals 16 residues. The DNA of the CDR3 is TGTGCCAGCAGCACCCGTGGGGTGGCAACTAATGAAAAACTGTTTTTT. Protein: CASSTRGVATNEKLFF.

This clonotype was seen repeatedly, ten times or more. The chain recombines TRBV6-1 with TRBJ2-7; 13 bases fit TRBD2. Germline V gene lookup returns CDR1 MNHNS and CDR2 SASEGT. V was clipped by 8 bases and J by 3 bases; unmatched bases: 7. The CDR3 covers 15 residues. The CDR3 DNA follows: TGTGCCAGCGGTGGACTAGCGGGAGAATTCTACGAGCAGTACTTC. It encodes CASGGLAGEFYEQYF.

This clonotype was counted ten times or more. The gene calls are TRBV7-9 and TRBJ1-2, with a possible D match to TRBD1 (6 bases). From germline, CDR1 is SEHNR and CDR2 FQNEAQ (reference sequence). CDR3 length equals 13 residues. V lost 1 base to trimming and J lost 8 bases, with 11 bases between them. DNA of the CDR3: TGTGCCAGCAGCTTAGGGACAGCGGGCGGCTACACCTTC. Residues: CASSLGTAGGYTF.

This clonotype was recorded many times. The V gene is TRBV5-6, the J gene TRBJ2-7; the match to TRBD2 covers 7 bases. This CDR3 is 13 amino acids long. Trimming at V came to 3 bases and at J to 6 bases, leaving 6 bases not matched to a gene. Germline loops: CDR1 SGHDT, CDR2 YYEEEE. CDR3 protein: CASSSGTGGEQYF. The CDR3, as DNA: TGTGCCAGCAGCTCCGGGACGGGAGGCGAGCAGTACTTC.

This clonotype was counted many times. The rearrangement links TRBV12-3 or TRBV12-4 to TRBJ1-2, with TRBD1 identical over 7 bases. This CDR3 region has 13 residues. J gave up 8 bases and V 3 bases, and 6 bases lay outside the gene matches. Here the CDR3 DNA reads TGTGCCAGCAGTTTGGGCAGGGGGAGAGGCTACACCTTC. Translation gives CASSLGRGRGYTF.

This clonotype was recorded at least ten times. The J gene is TRBJ2-5, the V gene TRBV4-3, with 9 bases aligning to TRBD2. Trimming took 1 base from V and 0 from J; bases not matched to a gene: 9. Germline CDR1 reads LGHNA; CDR2 reads YSLEER. The CDR3 loop spans 18 amino acids. The CDR3: CASSQAYSGSHYQETQYF. The CDR3 nucleotides are TGCGCCAGCAGCCAAGCCTATAGCGGGAGTCACTACCAAGAGACCCAGTACTTC.

The chain uses TRBV4-3 and TRBJ2-1; possible D gene TRBD2, 5 bases. The germline V and J ends were trimmed by 0 bases and 0 bases, with 12 bases remaining between them. Germline CDR1 reads LGHNA; CDR2 reads YSLEER. This CDR3 comprises 17 residues. The CDR3: CASSQEWASGSYNEQFF. The CDR3 coding sequence is TGCGCCAGCAGCCAAGAGTGGGCCAGCGGCTCCTACAATGAGCAGTTCTTC.

This clonotype was seen at least ten times. This CDR3 reads CASSWTSGYNEQFF. CDR3 nucleotide sequence: TGCGCCAGCAGCTGGACTAGCGGCTACAATGAGCAGTTCTTC. The rearrangement joins TRBV5-1 to TRBJ2-1; 10 bases align to TRBD2. Unmatched junction bases numbered 0, after V lost 3 bases and J lost 3 bases. Germline values: CDR1 SGHRS, CDR2 YFSETQ. This CDR3 comprises 14 residues.

The J gene is TRBJ2-7, the V gene TRBV7-8; TRBD1 aligns across 7 bases. Trimming at V came to 5 bases and at J to 6 bases, leaving 13 bases not matched to a gene. CDR3 length: 15 amino acids. Germline-derived CDR1 and CDR2 are SGHVS and FQNEAQ. The CDR3 loop reads CASSLNRQGRGEQYF. The CDR3 region has the DNA TGTGCCAGCAGCCTTAACCGACAGGGAAGGGGCGAGCAGTACTTC.

The V gene is TRBV9, the J gene TRBJ2-7, with D unclear. Looked up from germline, CDR1 is SGDLS and CDR2 is YYNGEE. This CDR3 spans 16 amino acids. The V end lost 4 bases, the J end lost 0 bases, and 17 bases lay between the germline ends. CDR3 bases: TGTGCCAGCAGCTCGTCGTCGAAGACCGCCTCCTACGAGCAGTACTTC. Its translation: CASSSSSKTASYEQYF.

The table lists this clonotype with a few counts. The V gene is TRBV9, the J gene TRBJ1-3; D remains unclear. The CDR3 is 15 amino acids. Germline loops: CDR1 SGDLS, CDR2 YYNGEE. Trimming removed 4 bases at V and 2 bases at J, with 13 bases between. In DNA form, the CDR3 reads TGTGCCAGCAGCCCCTCAGGCGTCGCTGGAAACACCATATATTTT. Translation: CASSPSGVAGNTIYF.

This clonotype was detected only once. The chain links TRBV5-1 to TRBJ2-3; 8 bases map to TRBD2. Germline V CDR1 and CDR2: SGHRS, YFSETQ. The V gene end was trimmed by 4 bases and the J gene end by 3 bases; junction bases not matched to a gene: 10. This CDR3 spans 16 amino acids. CDR3 protein: CASSPPISGITDTQYF. DNA of the CDR3: TGCGCCAGCAGCCCGCCCATTAGCGGGATAACAGATACGCAGTATTTT.

At least ten counts were recorded for this clonotype. The rearrangement joins TRBV12-3 or TRBV12-4 to TRBJ2-3, with TRBD1 as a possible D gene (5 bases). The CDR3 totals 15 residues. Trimming stripped 0 bases from V and 2 bases from J, with 9 bases between. The CDR3, as DNA: TGTGCCAGCAGTTTAGCAGGGGCCCCCACAGATACGCAGTATTTT. Amino acid sequence: CASSLAGAPTDTQYF.